This note documents a single TCR beta chain sequence. Clones were read by immunoSEQ multiplex PCR, and TCRdb kept only the in-frame ones, dropping some. The repertoire holds about 180,000 clones, with approximately 94% as singletons. Germline V CDR1 and CDR2: LNHNV, YYDKDF (reference sequence). This CDR3 has 14 residues. Trimming took off 5 bases at V and 1 base at J, with 9 bases between the two ends. These data are taken from a study of control samples from healthy donors and cancer patients. The chain combines TRBV15 with TRBJ1-3; D unclear. The sample taken for sequencing was blood. The clonotype originates from a woman aged 18-29 years in good health. CDR3 region: CATSPGGSGNTIYF. CDR3 nucleotide sequence: TGTGCCACCAGCCCAGGAGGATCTGGAAACACCATATATTTT.